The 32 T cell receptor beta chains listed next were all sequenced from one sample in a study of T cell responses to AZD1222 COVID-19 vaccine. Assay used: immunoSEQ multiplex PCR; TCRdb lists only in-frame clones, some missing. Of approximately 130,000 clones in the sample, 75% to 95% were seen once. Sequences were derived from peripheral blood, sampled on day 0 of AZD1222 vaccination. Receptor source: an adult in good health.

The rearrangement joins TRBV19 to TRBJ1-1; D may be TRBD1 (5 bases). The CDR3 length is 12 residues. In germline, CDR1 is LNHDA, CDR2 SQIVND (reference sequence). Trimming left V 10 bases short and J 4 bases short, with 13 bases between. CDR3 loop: CATTERGTEAFF. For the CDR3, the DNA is TGTGCCACAACCGAGAGGGGCACTGAAGCTTTCTTT.

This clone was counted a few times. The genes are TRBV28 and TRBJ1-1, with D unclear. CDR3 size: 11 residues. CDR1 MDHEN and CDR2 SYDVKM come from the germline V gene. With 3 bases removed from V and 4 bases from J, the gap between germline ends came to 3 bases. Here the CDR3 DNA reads TGTGCCAGCAGTTTTATCACTGAAGCTTTCTTT. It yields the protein CASSFITEAFF. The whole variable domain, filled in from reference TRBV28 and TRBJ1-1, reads DVKVTQSSRYLVKRTGEKVFLECVQDMDHENMFWYRQDPGLGLRLIYFSYDVKMKEKGDIPEGYSVSREKKERFSLILESASTNQTSMYLCASSFITEAFFGQGTRLTVV.

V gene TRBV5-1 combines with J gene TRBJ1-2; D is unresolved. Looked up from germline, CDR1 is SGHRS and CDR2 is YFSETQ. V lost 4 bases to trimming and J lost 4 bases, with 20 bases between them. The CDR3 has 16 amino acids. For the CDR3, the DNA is TGCGCCAGCAGCCAAATAACTGGACTGCGGCTCTATGGCTACACCTTC. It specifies CASSQITGLRLYGYTF.

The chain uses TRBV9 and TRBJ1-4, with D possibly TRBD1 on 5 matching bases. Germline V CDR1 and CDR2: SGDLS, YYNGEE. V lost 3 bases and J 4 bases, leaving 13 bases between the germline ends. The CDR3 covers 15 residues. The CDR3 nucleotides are TGTGCCAGCAGCGGCCCCGGGACCCGTAATGAAAAACTGTTTTTT. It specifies CASSGPGTRNEKLFF. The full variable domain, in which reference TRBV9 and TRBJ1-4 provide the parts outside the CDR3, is DSGVTQTPKHLITATGQRVTLRCSPRSGDLSVYWYQQSLDQGLQFLIQYYNGEERAKGNILERFSAQQFPDLHSELNLSSLELGDSALYFCASSGPGTRNEKLFFGSGTQLSVL.

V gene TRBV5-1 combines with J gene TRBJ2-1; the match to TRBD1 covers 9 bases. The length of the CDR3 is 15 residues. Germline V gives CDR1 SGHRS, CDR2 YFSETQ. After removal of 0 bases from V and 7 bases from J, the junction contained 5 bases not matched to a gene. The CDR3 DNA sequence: TGCGCCAGCAGCTTGGGACAGGGGGTCGGAAATGAGCAGTTCTTC. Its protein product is CASSLGQGVGNEQFF.

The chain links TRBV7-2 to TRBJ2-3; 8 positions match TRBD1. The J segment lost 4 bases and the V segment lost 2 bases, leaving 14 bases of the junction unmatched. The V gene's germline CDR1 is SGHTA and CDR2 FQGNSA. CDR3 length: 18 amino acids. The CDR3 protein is CASSLSGPWTGSADTQYF. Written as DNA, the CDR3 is TGTGCCAGCAGCTTATCGGGCCCCTGGACAGGGAGCGCAGATACGCAGTATTTT.

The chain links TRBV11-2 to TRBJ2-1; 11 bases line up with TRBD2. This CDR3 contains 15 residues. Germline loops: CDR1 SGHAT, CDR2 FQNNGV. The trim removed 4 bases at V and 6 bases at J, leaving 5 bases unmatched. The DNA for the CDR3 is TGTGCCAGCAGCTCTACTAGCGGGAGTAGCAATGAGCAGTTCTTC. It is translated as CASSSTSGSSNEQFF. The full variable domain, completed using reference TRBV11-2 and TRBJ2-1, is EAGVAQSPRYKIIEKRQSVAFWCNPISGHATLYWYQQILGQGPKLLIQFQNNGVVDDSQLPKDRFSAERLKGVDSTLKIQPAKLEDSAVYLCASSSTSGSSNEQFFGPGTRLTVL.

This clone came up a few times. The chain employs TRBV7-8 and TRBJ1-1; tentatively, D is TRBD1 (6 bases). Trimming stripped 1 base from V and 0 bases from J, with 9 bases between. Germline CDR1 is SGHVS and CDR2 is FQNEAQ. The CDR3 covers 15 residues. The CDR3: CASSLGGGLNTEAFF. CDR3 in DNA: TGTGCCAGCAGCTTAGGCGGGGGGCTGAACACTGAAGCTTTCTTT.

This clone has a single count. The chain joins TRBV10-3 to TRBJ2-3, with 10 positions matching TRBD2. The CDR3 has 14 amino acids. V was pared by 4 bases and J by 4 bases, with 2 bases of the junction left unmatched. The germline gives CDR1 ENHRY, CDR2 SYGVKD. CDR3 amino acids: CAISASGSADTQYF. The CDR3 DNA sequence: TGTGCCATCAGTGCTAGCGGGAGTGCAGATACGCAGTATTTT.

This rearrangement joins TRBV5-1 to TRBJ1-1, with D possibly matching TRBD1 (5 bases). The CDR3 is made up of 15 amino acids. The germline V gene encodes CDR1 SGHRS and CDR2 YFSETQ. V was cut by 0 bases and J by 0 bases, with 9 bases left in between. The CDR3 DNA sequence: TGCGCCAGCAGCTTGGACGGACACCTGAACACTGAAGCTTTCTTT. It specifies CASSLDGHLNTEAFF.

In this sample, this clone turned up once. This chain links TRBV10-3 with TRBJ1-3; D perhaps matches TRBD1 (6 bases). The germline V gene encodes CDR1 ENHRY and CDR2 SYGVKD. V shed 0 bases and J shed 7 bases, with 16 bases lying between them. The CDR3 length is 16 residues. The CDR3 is CAISESTGRLGNTIYF. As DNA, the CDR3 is TGTGCCATCAGTGAGTCGACAGGCCGTTTGGGGAACACCATATATTTT.

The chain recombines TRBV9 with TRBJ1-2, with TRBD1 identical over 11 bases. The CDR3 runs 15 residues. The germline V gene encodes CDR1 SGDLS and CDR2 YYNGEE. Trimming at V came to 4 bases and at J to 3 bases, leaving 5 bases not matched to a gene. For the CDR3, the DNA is TGTGCCAGCAGCCCAGGGGGACAGGGGGACTATGGCTACACCTTC. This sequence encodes CASSPGGQGDYGYTF.

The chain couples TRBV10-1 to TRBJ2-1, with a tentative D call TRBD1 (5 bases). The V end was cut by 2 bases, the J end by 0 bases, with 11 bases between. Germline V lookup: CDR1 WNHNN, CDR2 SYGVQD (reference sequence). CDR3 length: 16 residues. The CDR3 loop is CASSEVTDSSYNEQFF. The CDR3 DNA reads TGCGCCAGCAGTGAGGTGACAGATAGCTCCTACAATGAGCAGTTCTTC.

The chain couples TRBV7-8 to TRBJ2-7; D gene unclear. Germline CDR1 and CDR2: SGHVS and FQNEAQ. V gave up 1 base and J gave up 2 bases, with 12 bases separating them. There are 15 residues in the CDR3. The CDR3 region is CASSLGASSTYEQYF. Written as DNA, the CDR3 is TGTGCCAGCAGCTTAGGGGCCAGCTCCACCTACGAGCAGTACTTC.

This CDR3 is CAISLSGWDTGELFF. The CDR3 coding sequence is TGTGCCATCAGCCTATCGGGGTGGGACACCGGGGAGCTGTTTTTT. This chain uses TRBV10-3 with TRBJ2-2, with D possibly being TRBD2 (5 bases). Trimming left V 6 bases short and J 3 bases short, with 14 bases between. The CDR3 totals 15 residues. From germline, CDR1 is ENHRY and CDR2 SYGVKD.

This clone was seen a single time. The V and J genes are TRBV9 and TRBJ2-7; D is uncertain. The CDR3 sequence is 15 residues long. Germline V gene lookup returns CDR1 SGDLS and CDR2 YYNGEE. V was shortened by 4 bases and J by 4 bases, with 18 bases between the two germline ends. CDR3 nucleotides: TGTGCCAGCAGCCCCCGAAACGACATTGGGTACGAGCAGTACTTC. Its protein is CASSPRNDIGYEQYF.

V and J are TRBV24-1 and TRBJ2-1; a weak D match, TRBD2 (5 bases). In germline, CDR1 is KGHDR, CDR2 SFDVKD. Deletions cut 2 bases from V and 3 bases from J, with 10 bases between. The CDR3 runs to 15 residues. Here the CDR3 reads CATSDSRTGYNEQFF. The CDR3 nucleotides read TGTGCCACCAGTGATTCCAGGACTGGCTACAATGAGCAGTTCTTC.

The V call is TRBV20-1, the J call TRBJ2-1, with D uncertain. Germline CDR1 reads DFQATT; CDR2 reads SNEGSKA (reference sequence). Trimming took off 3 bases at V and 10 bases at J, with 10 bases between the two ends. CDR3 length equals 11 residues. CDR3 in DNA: TGCAGTGCTAGGGACCTGGGGGAGCAGTTCTTC. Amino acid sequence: CSARDLGEQFF.

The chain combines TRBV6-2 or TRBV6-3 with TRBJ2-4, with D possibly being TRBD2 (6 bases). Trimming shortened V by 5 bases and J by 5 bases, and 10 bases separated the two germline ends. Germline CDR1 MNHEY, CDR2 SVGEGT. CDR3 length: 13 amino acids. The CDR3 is CASSKGLQNIQYF. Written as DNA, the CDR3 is TGTGCCAGCAGTAAGGGACTTCAAAACATTCAGTACTTC.

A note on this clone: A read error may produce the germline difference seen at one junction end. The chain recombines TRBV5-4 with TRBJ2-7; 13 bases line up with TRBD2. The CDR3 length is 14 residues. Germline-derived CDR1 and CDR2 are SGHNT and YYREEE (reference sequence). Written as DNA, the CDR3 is TGTGCCAGCAGCCCCGGACTAGCGGGAGCCCAGGGGAACTTC. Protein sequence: CASSPGLAGAQGNF.

CDR3 nucleotide sequence: TGCAGTGCTAGTAGGTTCGGAACCGCGAACACCGGGGAGCTGTTTTTT. This translates into CSASRFGTANTGELFF. The rearrangement links TRBV20-1 to TRBJ2-2, with D unresolved. Germline CDR1 is DFQATT and CDR2 is SNEGSKA (reference sequence). This CDR3 comprises 16 residues. With 3 bases removed from V and 0 bases from J, the gap between germline ends came to 14 bases.

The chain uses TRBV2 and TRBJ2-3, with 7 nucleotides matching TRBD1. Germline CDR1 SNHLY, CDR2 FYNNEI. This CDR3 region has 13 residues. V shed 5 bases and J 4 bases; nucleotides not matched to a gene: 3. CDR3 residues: CASSYRGADTQYF. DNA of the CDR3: TGTGCCAGCAGTTACAGGGGCGCAGATACGCAGTATTTT.

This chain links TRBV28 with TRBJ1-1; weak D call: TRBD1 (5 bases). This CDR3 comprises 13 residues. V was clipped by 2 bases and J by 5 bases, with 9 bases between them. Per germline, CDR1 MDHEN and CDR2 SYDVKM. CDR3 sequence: CASSLLGVTEAFF. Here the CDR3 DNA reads TGTGCCAGCAGTTTACTGGGGGTAACTGAAGCTTTCTTT. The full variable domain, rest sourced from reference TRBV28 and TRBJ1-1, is DVKVTQSSRYLVKRTGEKVFLECVQDMDHENMFWYRQDPGLGLRLIYFSYDVKMKEKGDIPEGYSVSREKKERFSLILESASTNQTSMYLCASSLLGVTEAFFGQGTRLTVV.

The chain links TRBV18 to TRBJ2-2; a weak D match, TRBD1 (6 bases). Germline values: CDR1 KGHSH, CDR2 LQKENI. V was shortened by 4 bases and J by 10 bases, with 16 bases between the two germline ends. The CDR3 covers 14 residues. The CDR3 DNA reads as TGTGCCAGCTCACGAAACAGGGAACCAGCGGAGCTGTTTTTT. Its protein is CASSRNREPAELFF. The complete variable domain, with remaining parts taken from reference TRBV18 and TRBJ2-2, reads NAGVMQNPRHLVRRRGQEARLRCSPMKGHSHVYWYRQLPEEGLKFMVYLQKENIIDESGMPKERFSAEFPKEGPSILRIQQVVRGDSAAYFCASSRNREPAELFFGEGSRLTVL.

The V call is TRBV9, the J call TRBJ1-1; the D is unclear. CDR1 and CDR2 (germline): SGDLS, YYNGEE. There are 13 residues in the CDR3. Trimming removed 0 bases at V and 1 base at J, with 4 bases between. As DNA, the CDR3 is TGTGCCAGCAGCGTAGCACAGAACACTGAAGCTTTCTTT. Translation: CASSVAQNTEAFF.

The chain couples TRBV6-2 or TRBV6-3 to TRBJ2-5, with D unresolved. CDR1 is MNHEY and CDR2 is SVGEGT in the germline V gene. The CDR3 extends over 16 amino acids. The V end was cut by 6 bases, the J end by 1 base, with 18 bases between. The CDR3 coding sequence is TGTGCCAGCAGCCTTTCCCGGGCCCTCCTCCAAGAGACCCAGTACTTC. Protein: CASSLSRALLQETQYF.

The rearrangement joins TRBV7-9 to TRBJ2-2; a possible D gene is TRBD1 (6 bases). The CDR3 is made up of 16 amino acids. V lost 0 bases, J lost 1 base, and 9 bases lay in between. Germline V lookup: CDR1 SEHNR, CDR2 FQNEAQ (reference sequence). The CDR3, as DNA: TGTGCCAGCAGCTTAGCTGGGACAATGAACACCGGGGAGCTGTTTTTT. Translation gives CASSLAGTMNTGELFF. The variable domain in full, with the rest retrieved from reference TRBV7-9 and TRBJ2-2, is DTGVSQNPRHKITKRGQNVTFRCDPISEHNRLYWYRQTLGQGPEFLTYFQNEAQLEKSRLLSDRFSAERPKGSFSTLEIQRTEQGDSAMYLCASSLAGTMNTGELFFGEGSRLTVL.

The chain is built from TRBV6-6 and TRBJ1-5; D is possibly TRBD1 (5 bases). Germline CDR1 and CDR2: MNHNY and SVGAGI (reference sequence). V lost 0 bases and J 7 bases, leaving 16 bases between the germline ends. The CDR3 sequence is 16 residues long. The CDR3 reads CASSYSGGDGVQPQHF. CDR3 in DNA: TGTGCCAGCAGTTACTCGGGGGGGGACGGTGTCCAGCCCCAGCATTTT.

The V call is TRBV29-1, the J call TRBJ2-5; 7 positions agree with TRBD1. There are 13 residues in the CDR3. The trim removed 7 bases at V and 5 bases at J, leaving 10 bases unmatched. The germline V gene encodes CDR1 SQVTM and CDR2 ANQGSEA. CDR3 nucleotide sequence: TGCAGCGCCGGGACAGTACTCGGGGAGACCCAGTACTTC. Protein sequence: CSAGTVLGETQYF.

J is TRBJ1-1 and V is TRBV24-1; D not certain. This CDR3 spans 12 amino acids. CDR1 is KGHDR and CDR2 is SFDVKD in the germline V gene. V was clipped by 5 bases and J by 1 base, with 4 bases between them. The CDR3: CATSGANTEAFF. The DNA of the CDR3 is TGTGCCACCAGTGGGGCGAACACTGAAGCTTTCTTT.

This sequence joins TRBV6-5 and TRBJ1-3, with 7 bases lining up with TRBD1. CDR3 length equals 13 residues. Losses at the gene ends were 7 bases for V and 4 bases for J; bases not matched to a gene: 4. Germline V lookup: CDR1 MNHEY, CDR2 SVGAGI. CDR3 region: CASTGTVGNTIYF. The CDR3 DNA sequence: TGTGCCAGCACCGGGACAGTCGGAAACACCATATATTTT.

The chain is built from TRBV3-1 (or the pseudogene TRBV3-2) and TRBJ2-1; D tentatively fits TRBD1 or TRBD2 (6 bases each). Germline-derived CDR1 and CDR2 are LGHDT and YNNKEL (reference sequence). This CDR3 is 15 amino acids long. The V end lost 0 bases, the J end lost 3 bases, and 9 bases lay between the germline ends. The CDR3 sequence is CASSQDRGGYNEQFF. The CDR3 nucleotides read TGTGCCAGCAGCCAAGACAGGGGAGGCTACAATGAGCAGTTCTTC.